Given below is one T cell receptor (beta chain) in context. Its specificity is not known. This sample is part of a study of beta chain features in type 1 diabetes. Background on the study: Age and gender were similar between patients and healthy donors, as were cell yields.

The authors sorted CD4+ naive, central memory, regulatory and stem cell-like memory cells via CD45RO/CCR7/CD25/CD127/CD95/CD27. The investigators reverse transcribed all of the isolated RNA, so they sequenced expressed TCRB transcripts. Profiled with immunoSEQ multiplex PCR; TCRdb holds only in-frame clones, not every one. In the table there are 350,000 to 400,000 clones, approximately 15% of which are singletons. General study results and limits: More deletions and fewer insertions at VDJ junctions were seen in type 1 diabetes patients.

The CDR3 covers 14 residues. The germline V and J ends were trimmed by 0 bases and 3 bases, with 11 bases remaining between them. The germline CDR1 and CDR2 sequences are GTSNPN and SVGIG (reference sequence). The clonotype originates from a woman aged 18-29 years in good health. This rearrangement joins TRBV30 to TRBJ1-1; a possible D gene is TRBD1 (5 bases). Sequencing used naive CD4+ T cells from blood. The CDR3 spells CAWSVGRAHTEAFF. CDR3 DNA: TGTGCCTGGAGTGTTGGCAGGGCGCACACTGAAGCTTTCTTT.